This T cell receptor (beta chain) was retrieved from a study of ipilimumab plus nivolumab after autologous stem cell transplantation. In the study overall: Median doses per patient: a few ipilimumab, about 8 nivolumab. Study-level points and caveats: Per the authors, repertoire, Treg and microbiota data justify further study.

TCRdb keeps only in-frame clones here, not all; method: immunoSEQ multiplex PCR. The table includes about 23,000 clones, roughly 74% detected once. Germline lookup yields CDR1 MNHNY and CDR2 SVGAGI (reference sequence). CDR3 length: 13 residues. V was cut by 6 bases and J by 3 bases, with 12 bases left in between. Checkpoint therapy with ipilimumab 1 mg/kg began 14 to 28 days after transplant. To note about this clone: Its antigen is undetermined.

V gene TRBV6-6 combines with J gene TRBJ2-7, with D possibly being TRBD2 (5 bases). The clonotype was recovered from a male donor with diffuse large B-cell lymphoma. The sample in question was PBMCs, obtained in a trial of ipilimumab plus nivolumab as post-transplant consolidation. The DNA of the CDR3 is TGTGCCAGCAGCAGTGACGAGGGCTACGAGCAGTACTTC. Translation gives CASSSDEGYEQYF.